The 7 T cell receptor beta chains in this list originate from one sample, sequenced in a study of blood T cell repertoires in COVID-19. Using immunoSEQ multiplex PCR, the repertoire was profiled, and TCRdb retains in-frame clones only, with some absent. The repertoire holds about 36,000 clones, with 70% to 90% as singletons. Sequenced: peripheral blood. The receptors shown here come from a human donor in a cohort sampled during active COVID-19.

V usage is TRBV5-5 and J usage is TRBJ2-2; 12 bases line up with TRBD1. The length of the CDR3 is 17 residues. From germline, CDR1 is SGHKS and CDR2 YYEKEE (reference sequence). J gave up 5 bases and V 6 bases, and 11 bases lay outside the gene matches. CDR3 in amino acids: CASTLRGQGAVTGELFF. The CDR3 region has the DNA TGTGCCAGCACCTTAAGGGGACAGGGGGCGGTTACCGGGGAGCTGTTTTTT.

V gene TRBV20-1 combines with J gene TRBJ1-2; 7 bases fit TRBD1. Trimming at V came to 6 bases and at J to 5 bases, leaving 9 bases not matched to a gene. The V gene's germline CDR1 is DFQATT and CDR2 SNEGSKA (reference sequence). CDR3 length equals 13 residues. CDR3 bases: TGCAGTGCCAGTGACAGGGTATCGTATGGCTACACCTTC. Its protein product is CSASDRVSYGYTF.

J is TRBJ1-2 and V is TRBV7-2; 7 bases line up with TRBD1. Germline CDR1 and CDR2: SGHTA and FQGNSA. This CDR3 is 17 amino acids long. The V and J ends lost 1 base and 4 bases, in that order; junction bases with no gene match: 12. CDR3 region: CASSLEGPRDSLYGYTF. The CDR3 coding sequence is TGTGCCAGCAGCTTAGAAGGCCCGCGGGACAGCCTCTATGGCTACACCTTC.

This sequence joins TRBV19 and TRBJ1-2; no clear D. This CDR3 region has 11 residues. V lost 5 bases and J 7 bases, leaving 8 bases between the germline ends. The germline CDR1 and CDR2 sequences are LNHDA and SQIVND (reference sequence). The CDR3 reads CASSLPSGYTF. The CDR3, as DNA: TGTGCCAGTAGTCTCCCGTCTGGCTACACCTTC.

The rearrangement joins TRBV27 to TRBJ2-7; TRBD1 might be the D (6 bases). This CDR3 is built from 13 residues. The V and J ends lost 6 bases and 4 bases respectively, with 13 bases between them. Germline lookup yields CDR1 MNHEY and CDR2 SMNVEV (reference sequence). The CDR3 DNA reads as TGTGCCAGCAGACTTTCGGACAGATACGAGCAGTACTTC. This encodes CASRLSDRYEQYF.

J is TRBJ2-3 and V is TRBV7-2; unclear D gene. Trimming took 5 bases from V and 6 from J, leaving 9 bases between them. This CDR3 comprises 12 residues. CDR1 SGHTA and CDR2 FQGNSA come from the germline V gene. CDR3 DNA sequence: TGTGCCAGCAGCCCCGACTTGGATACGCAGTATTTT. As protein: CASSPDLDTQYF. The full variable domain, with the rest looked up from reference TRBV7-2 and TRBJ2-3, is GAGVSQSPSNKVTEKGKDVELRCDPISGHTALYWYRQSLGQGLEFLIYFQGNSAPDKSGLPSDRFSAERTGGSVSTLTIQRTQQEDSAVYLCASSPDLDTQYFGPGTRLTVL.

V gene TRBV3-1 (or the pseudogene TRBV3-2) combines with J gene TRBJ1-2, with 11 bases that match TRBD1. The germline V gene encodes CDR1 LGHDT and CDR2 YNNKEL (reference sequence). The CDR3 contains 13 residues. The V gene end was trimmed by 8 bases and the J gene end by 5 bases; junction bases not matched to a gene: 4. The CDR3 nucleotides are TGTGCCAGCTCGGACAGGGGGCTTTATGGCTACACCTTC. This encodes CASSDRGLYGYTF.